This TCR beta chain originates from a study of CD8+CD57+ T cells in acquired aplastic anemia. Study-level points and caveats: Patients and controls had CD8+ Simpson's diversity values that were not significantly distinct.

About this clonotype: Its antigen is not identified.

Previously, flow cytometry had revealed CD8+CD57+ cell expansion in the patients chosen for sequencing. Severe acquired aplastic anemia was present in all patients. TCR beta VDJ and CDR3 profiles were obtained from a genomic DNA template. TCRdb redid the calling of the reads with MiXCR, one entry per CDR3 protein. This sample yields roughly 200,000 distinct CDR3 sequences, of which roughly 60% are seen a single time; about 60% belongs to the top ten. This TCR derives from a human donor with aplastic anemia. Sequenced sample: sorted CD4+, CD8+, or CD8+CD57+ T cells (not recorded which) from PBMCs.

The CDR3 region is CASSMGTGEANVLTF. CDR3 coding DNA: TGTGCCAGTAGTATGGGGACAGGTGAGGCCAACGTCCTGACTTTC. This chain links TRBV19 with TRBJ2-6; 8 bases map to TRBD1. The CDR3 runs to 15 residues. Germline CDR1 and CDR2: LNHDA and SQIVND (reference sequence). After removal of 3 bases from V and 6 bases from J, the junction contained 4 bases not matched to a gene.